This T cell receptor beta chain was sequenced in a study of control samples from healthy donors and cancer patients. The CDR3 is made up of 14 amino acids. V was shortened by 0 bases and J by 6 bases, with 8 bases between the two germline ends. Germline V lookup: CDR1 SGHTA, CDR2 FQGTGA. The table lists this clone with a count of one. Here immunoSEQ multiplex PCR was the method, and the copy in TCRdb shows in-frame clones only, minus some. The sample lists about 120,000 clones; approximately 90% were seen once. The receptor was isolated from a woman aged 50 to 65 with colorectal cancer. Specimen: PBMCs. V is TRBV7-3 and J is TRBJ2-2, with unresolved D. The CDR3 DNA is TGTGCCAGCAGCTTAACAGGAGCCCCCGGGGAGCTGTTTTTT. Protein: CASSLTGAPGELFF.